One sample yielded the 7 T cell receptor beta chains listed below, sequenced in a study of blood T cell repertoires in COVID-19. Produced via immunoSEQ multiplex PCR; TCRdb's table is partial and in-frame only. The sample has fewer than 200,000 clones; 85% are singletons. The sequenced material came from peripheral blood. The receptors stem from a woman aged 45 to 65 with COVID-19, enrolled during active disease.

The chain recombines TRBV18 with TRBJ1-3; 9 bases are a match to TRBD1. Germline CDR1 KGHSH, CDR2 LQKENI. The V segment lost 0 bases and the J segment 0 bases; nucleotides outside the gene matches: 0. The CDR3 sequence is 16 residues long. In nucleotides, the CDR3 is TGTGCCAGCTCACCACCGGGACAGGGCTCTGGAAACACCATATATTTT. This translates into CASSPPGQGSGNTIYF. The whole variable domain, filled in from reference TRBV18 and TRBJ1-3, reads NAGVMQNPRHLVRRRGQEARLRCSPMKGHSHVYWYRQLPEEGLKFMVYLQKENIIDESGMPKERFSAEFPKEGPSILRIQQVVRGDSAAYFCASSPPGQGSGNTIYFGEGSWLTVV.

The chain employs TRBV11-2 and TRBJ2-3, with D possibly being TRBD2 (7 bases). Germline CDR1 SGHAT, CDR2 FQNNGV. The germline V and J ends were trimmed by 5 bases and 6 bases, with 18 bases remaining between them. The CDR3 spans 15 residues. This CDR3 is CASSQEGGGHDTQYF. The DNA of the CDR3 is TGTGCCAGCAGCCAAGAAGGGGGGGGTCACGATACGCAGTATTTT.

The chain recombines TRBV9 with TRBJ2-1; TRBD2 aligns across 7 bases. V was pared by 3 bases and J by 4 bases, with 4 bases of the junction left unmatched. The CDR3 loop spans 14 amino acids. The germline V gene has CDR1 SGDLS and CDR2 YYNGEE. As DNA, the CDR3 is TGTGCCAGCAGCGGGCGGGGGAGTTACAATGAGCAGTTCTTC. It yields the protein CASSGRGSYNEQFF.

The chain combines TRBV5-4 with TRBJ1-2; unclear D gene. The germline gives CDR1 SGHNT, CDR2 YYREEE (reference sequence). The CDR3 extends over 13 amino acids. Trimming pared 5 bases from V and 1 base from J, leaving 9 bases between. The CDR3 is CASRRPDNYGYTF. In DNA form, the CDR3 reads TGTGCCAGCAGACGCCCAGATAACTATGGCTACACCTTC. Full variable domain (missing parts from reference TRBV5-4 and TRBJ1-2): ETGVTQSPTHLIKTRGQQVTLRCSSQSGHNTVSWYQQALGQGPQFIFQYYREEENGRGNFPPRFSGLQFPNYSSELNVNALELDDSALYLCASRRPDNYGYTFGSGTRLTVV.

A single count supports this clone. The rearrangement links TRBV4-2 to TRBJ2-5; TRBD2 is a possible D gene (6 bases). Between the trimmed V and J ends, which lost 0 bases and 2 bases, there was a span of 13 bases. Germline V gives CDR1 LGHNA, CDR2 YNFKEQ. This CDR3 spans 16 amino acids. CDR3: CASSQDSTSHQETQYF. In nucleotides, the CDR3 is TGTGCCAGCAGCCAAGACTCAACTAGCCATCAAGAGACCCAGTACTTC.

The J gene is TRBJ2-7, the V gene TRBV11-2; D uncertain. Germline V CDR1 and CDR2: SGHAT, FQNNGV. The CDR3 extends over 14 amino acids. V lost 0 bases, J lost 1 base, and 7 bases lay in between. The CDR3 bases are TGTGCCAGCAGCTTAGATCGGGTTTCCTACGAGCAGTACTTC. Translated, it gives CASSLDRVSYEQYF.

V usage is TRBV19 and J usage is TRBJ2-4, with TRBD2 matching 12 bases. The ends lost 4 bases at V and 6 bases at J; junction bases unmatched: 7. The CDR3 is 16 residues long. CDR1 and CDR2 from the germline V gene are LNHDA and SQIVND (reference sequence). The CDR3 nucleotides are TGTGCCAGTAGTAGTTCTAGCGGGGGGGCGGTAAACATTCAGTACTTC. This gives the protein CASSSSSGGAVNIQYF.